This T cell receptor beta chain was identified during a study of CD8+CD57+ T cells in acquired aplastic anemia. TCR beta VDJ combinations and CDR3 sequences were profiled from genomic DNA. TCRdb ran MiXCR on the reads and lists one entry per CDR3 protein. The sample has fewer than 250,000 distinct CDR3 sequences; 45% to 50% are singletons. Patients sequenced had flow cytometry evidence of CD8+CD57+ cell expansion. Everyone among the patients had severe acquired aplastic anemia. When blood sampling took place, the patients had received no therapy. This clonotype came up many times. CDR1 SGHDT and CDR2 YYEEEE come from the germline V gene. The CDR3 is 16 amino acids. With V trimmed by 1 base and J by 5 bases, 8 bases remained unmatched.

Sequencing was performed on sorted CD4+, CD8+, or CD8+CD57+ T cells (not recorded which) from PBMCs. The sequence was collected from a human donor with aplastic anemia. The V gene is TRBV5-6, the J gene TRBJ2-7, with 11 bases that match TRBD2. This CDR3 reads CASSLIAGGPSNEQYF. The CDR3 nucleotides read TGTGCCAGCAGCTTGATAGCGGGAGGGCCCTCGAACGAGCAGTACTTC.